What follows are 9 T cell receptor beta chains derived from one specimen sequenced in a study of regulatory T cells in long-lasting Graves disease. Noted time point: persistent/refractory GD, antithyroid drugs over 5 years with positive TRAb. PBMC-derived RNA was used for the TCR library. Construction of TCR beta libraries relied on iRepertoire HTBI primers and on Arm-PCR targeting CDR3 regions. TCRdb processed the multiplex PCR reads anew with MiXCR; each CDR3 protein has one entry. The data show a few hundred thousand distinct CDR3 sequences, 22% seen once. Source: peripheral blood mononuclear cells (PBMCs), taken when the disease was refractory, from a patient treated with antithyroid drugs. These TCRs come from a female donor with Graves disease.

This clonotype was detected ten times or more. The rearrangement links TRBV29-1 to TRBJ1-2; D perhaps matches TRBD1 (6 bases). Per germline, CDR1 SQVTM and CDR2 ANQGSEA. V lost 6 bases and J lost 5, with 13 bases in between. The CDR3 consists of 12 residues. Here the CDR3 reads CSVVDSEYGYTF. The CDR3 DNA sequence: TGCAGCGTGGTGGACAGCGAGTATGGCTACACCTTC.

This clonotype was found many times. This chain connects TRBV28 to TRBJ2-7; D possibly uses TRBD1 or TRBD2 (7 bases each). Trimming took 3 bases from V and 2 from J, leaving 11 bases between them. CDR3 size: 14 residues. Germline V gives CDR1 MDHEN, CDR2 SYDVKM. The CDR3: CASSLQGGAYEQYF. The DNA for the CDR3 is TGTGCCAGCAGTTTGCAGGGGGGGGCCTACGAGCAGTACTTC.

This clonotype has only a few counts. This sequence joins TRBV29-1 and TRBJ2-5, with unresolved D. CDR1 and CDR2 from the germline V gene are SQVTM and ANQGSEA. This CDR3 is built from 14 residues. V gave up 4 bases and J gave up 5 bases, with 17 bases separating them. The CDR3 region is CSVVWTYDWETQYF. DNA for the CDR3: TGCAGCGTTGTCTGGACGTACGACTGGGAGACCCAGTACTTC.

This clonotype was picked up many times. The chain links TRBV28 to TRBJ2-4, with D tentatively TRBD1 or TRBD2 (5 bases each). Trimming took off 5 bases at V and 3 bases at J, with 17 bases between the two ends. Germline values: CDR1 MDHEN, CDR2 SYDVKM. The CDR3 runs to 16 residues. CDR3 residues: CASSPPRGAGKNIQYF. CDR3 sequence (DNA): TGTGCCAGCAGTCCCCCTCGAGGGGCGGGCAAAAACATTCAGTACTTC.

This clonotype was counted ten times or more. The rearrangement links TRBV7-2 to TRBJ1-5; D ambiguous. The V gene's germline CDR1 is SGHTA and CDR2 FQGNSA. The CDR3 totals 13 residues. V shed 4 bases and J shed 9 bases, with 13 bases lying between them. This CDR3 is CASSSLHRTPQHF. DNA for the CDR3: TGTGCCAGCAGCTCACTCCATCGGACGCCCCAGCATTTT. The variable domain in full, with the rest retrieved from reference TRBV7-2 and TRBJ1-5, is GAGVSQSPSNKVTEKGKDVELRCDPISGHTALYWYRQSLGQGLEFLIYFQGNSAPDKSGLPSDRFSAERTGGSVSTLTIQRTQQEDSAVYLCASSSLHRTPQHFGDGTRLSIL.

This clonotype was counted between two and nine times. The CDR3 loop reads CASSEGTGESDTQYF. The DNA for the CDR3 is TGTGCCAGCAGTGAGGGGACAGGGGAGTCAGATACGCAGTATTTT. This chain connects TRBV6-1 to TRBJ2-3, with 10 positions matching TRBD1. The ends lost 3 bases at V and 4 bases at J; junction bases unmatched: 4. CDR1 and CDR2 from the germline V gene are MNHNS and SASEGT. This CDR3 is 15 amino acids long.

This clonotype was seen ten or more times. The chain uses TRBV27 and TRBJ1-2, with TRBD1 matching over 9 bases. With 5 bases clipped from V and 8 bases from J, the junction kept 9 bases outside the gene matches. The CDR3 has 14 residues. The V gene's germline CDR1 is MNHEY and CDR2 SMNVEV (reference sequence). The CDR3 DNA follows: TGTGCCAGCAGTCCCCGGGACAGGGCCTACGGCTACACCTTC. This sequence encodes CASSPRDRAYGYTF.

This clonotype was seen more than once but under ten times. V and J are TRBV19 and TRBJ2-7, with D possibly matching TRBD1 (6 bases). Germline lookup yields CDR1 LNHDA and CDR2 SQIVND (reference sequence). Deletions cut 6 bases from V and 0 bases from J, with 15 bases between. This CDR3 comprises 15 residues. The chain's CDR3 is CASRASQGLSYEQYF. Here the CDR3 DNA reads TGTGCCAGTAGGGCCTCGCAGGGGCTCTCCTACGAGCAGTACTTC.

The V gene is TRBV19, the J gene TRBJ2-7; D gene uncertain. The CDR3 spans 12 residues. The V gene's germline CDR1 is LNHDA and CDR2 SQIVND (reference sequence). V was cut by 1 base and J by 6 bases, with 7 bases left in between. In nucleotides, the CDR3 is TGTGCCAGTAGTATAGGAGCTTCCGAGCAGTACTTC. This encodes CASSIGASEQYF.